The clone carrying this T cell receptor (beta chain) showed up just a few times. Its antigen is not known. The data stem from a study of blood T cells in healthy people across ages. Study-wide results and caveats: Older individuals had lower TCR beta diversity per million T cells (the decline was roughly linear).

A second PCR, run for about 6 to 11 cycles, used a sample-barcoded 5' primer plus a J-beta primer mix. Through a template-switch adaptor with 12 random nucleotides, each cDNA molecule received a tag. TCRdb recomputed calls from the 5' RACE reads with MiXCR, one row per CDR3 protein. The sample yields 450,000 to 600,000 distinct CDR3 sequences, about 27% seen once. The germline V gene encodes CDR1 DFQATT and CDR2 SNEGSKA (reference sequence). The J segment lost 1 base and the V segment lost 6 bases, leaving 7 bases of the junction unmatched. The CDR3 covers 15 residues. The same specimen was also included in a second study, on T cells of mothers and their children. Per that study: The shaping of TCR recombination output by thymic selection is similar in related and unrelated pairs.

Specimen: blood. The chain couples TRBV20-1 to TRBJ2-1, with 9 bases aligning to TRBD1. This receptor was taken from a boy aged 2 to 10 in good health. CDR3 in DNA: TGCAGTGCCGCAGCGGGACAGGGTTCCTACAATGAGCAGTTCTTC. Its translation is CSAAAGQGSYNEQFF.